The sequence of this TCR beta chain was determined in a study of OX40 agonist ivuxolimab in advanced cancers. Study context: The dose of intravenous ivuxolimab that patients received every 2 weeks ranged from 0.01 to 10 mg/kg.

Method: immunoSEQ multiplex PCR; TCRdb's copy keeps in-frame clones and lacks some. This table has roughly 16,000 clones, roughly 72% appearing once. Germline CDR1 LGHNA, CDR2 YSLEER. The CDR3 runs to 15 residues. V was clipped by 0 bases and J by 1 base, with 7 bases between them. As for this clone: Its antigen is unidentified.

Study-level points and caveats: Antigen targets of the expanded peripheral T cells went undetermined. Blood T cells, both CD4+ and CD8+, expanded clonally by week 6 at 0.1 to 3.0 mg/kg. Patients with a partial response at 0.1-3.0 mg/kg had among the lowest clonal expansion.

The chain employs TRBV4-3 and TRBJ1-3; D not resolved. The TCR was taken from an adult with an advanced solid tumor such as melanoma, head and neck, liver or kidney cancer. The specimen comprised CD4+ or CD8+ T cells sorted from blood, sampled in a trial of the OX40 agonist ivuxolimab. The CDR3 region has the DNA TGCGCCAGCAGCCAAGATCAAGGTTCTGGAAACACCATATATTTT. Translation: CASSQDQGSGNTIYF.